A selection of T cell receptor beta chains follows, all from one sample in a study of read filtering for tumor transcriptome and immune sequencing. TCRdb processed the reads anew with MiXCR; each CDR3 protein has one entry. The sample shows about 50,000 distinct CDR3 sequences, 15% to 20% of them seen only once. Sequencing input: a population of CD138-negative cells sorted from bone marrow. These receptors were taken from a donor aged 40 or over with multiple myeloma. The CDR3 runs from the conserved cysteine through the conserved F or W. Each record gives: CDR3 protein, CDR3 DNA, J gene, V gene, D gene, clone size. D genes are given only for firm matches. Rows give clone size only sometimes, using once, few, many, or a class for an expanded clone.

cdr3_aa: CASRVNSWSEKLFF
cdr3_nt: TGTGCCAGCAGGGTTAACAGTTGGTCTGAAAAACTGTTTTTT
j_call: TRBJ1-4
v_call: TRBV9
d_call: .
clone_size: .

cdr3_aa: CSVAPGGTGGELFF
cdr3_nt: TGCAGCGTTGCCCCGGGGGGGACGGGCGGGGAGCTGTTTTTT
j_call: TRBJ2-2
v_call: TRBV29-1
d_call: TRBD2
clone_size: many

cdr3_aa: CASRGGELLNEQFF
cdr3_nt: TGTGCCAGCAGGGGGGGGGAGCTCCTCAATGAGCAGTTCTTC
j_call: TRBJ2-1
v_call: TRBV2
d_call: TRBD2
clone_size: many

cdr3_aa: CASSTQPLAYEQYF
cdr3_nt: TGTGCCAGCAGCACCCAACCCCTGGCCTACGAGCAGTACTTC
j_call: TRBJ2-7
v_call: TRBV9
d_call: .
clone_size: .

cdr3_aa: CASSEEAGAVGLYTEAFF
cdr3_nt: TGTGCCAGCAGTGAAGAGGCTGGGGCGGTGGGTTTATACACTGAAGCTTTCTTT
j_call: TRBJ1-1
v_call: TRBV2
d_call: .
clone_size: few

cdr3_aa: CASSLMSGGWGTEAFF
cdr3_nt: TGTGCCAGCAGCTTAATGTCCGGGGGCTGGGGCACTGAAGCTTTCTTT
j_call: TRBJ1-1
v_call: TRBV7-2
d_call: .
clone_size: .

cdr3_aa: CASSPRPDRTNEQFF
cdr3_nt: TGTGCCAGCAGCCCGAGACCCGACAGGACGAATGAGCAGTTCTTC
j_call: TRBJ2-1
v_call: TRBV11-2
d_call: .
clone_size: many

cdr3_aa: CASNPTLSGNTIYF
cdr3_nt: TGTGCCAGCAATCCGACTCTCTCTGGAAACACCATATATTTT
j_call: TRBJ1-3
v_call: TRBV2
d_call: .
clone_size: few

cdr3_aa: CAISERPGVQETQYF
cdr3_nt: TGTGCCATCAGTGAGAGGCCAGGGGTTCAAGAGACCCAGTACTTC
j_call: TRBJ2-5
v_call: TRBV10-3
d_call: .
clone_size: many

cdr3_aa: CASSEALGGESSYNEQFF
cdr3_nt: TGTGCCAGCAGCGAAGCGCTTGGGGGGGAGAGCTCCTACAATGAGCAGTTCTTC
j_call: TRBJ2-1
v_call: TRBV6-1
d_call: TRBD2
clone_size: many

cdr3_aa: CSVELAVNTGELFF
cdr3_nt: TGCAGCGTTGAACTAGCGGTAAACACCGGGGAGCTGTTTTTT
j_call: TRBJ2-2
v_call: TRBV29-1
d_call: TRBD2
clone_size: many

cdr3_aa: CSVPGTGLRNEQFF
cdr3_nt: TGCAGCGTCCCCGGGACAGGGTTGCGTAATGAGCAGTTCTTC
j_call: TRBJ2-1
v_call: TRBV29-1
d_call: TRBD1
clone_size: many

cdr3_aa: CSARPDSAGGPRDTQYF
cdr3_nt: TGCAGTGCTAGACCCGACTCAGCGGGAGGGCCGAGAGATACGCAGTATTTT
j_call: TRBJ2-3
v_call: TRBV20-1
d_call: TRBD2
clone_size: many

cdr3_aa: CAIRNDRDTEAFF
cdr3_nt: TGTGCCATCAGGAACGACCGTGACACTGAAGCTTTCTTT
j_call: TRBJ1-1
v_call: TRBV10-3
d_call: .
clone_size: .

cdr3_aa: CASSKTAMNTEAFF
cdr3_nt: TGTGCCAGCAGCAAGACAGCCATGAACACTGAAGCTTTCTTT
j_call: TRBJ1-1
v_call: TRBV7-2
d_call: .
clone_size: many

cdr3_aa: CASSLSTSGRGDNEQFF
cdr3_nt: TGTGCCAGCAGCTTGTCGACTAGCGGGAGGGGGGACAATGAGCAGTTCTTC
j_call: TRBJ2-1
v_call: TRBV7-9
d_call: TRBD2
clone_size: many

cdr3_aa: CASSQEVTFSGNTIYF
cdr3_nt: TGTGCCAGCAGCCAAGAAGTGACCTTCTCTGGAAACACCATATATTTT
j_call: TRBJ1-3
v_call: TRBV4-2
d_call: .
clone_size: .

cdr3_aa: CSVVVAARLTDTQYF
cdr3_nt: TGCAGCGTTGTGGTCGCTGCGCGTCTCACAGATACGCAGTATTTT
j_call: TRBJ2-3
v_call: TRBV29-1
d_call: .
clone_size: once

cdr3_aa: CASSYSGGTGELFF
cdr3_nt: TGTGCCAGCAGTTACTCAGGCGGCACCGGGGAGCTGTTTTTT
j_call: TRBJ2-2
v_call: TRBV6-6
d_call: .
clone_size: many

cdr3_aa: CASRAWVTGELFF
cdr3_nt: TGTGCCAGCAGGGCGTGGGTAACCGGGGAGCTGTTTTTT
j_call: TRBJ2-2
v_call: TRBV12-3/TRBV12-4
d_call: .
clone_size: many

cdr3_aa: CASSDSYNEKLLF
cdr3_nt: TGCGCCAGCAGCGATAGCTACAATGAAAAACTGCTTTTT
j_call: TRBJ1-4
v_call: TRBV5-1
d_call: .
clone_size: once

cdr3_aa: CVSSRSGGGGEKLFF
cdr3_nt: TGCGTCAGCAGTCGTTCGGGGGGAGGCGGTGAAAAACTGTTTTTT
j_call: TRBJ1-4
v_call: TRBV4-1
d_call: .
clone_size: many

cdr3_aa: CASRERENYNEQFF
cdr3_nt: TGTGCCAGCAGGGAGCGGGAAAACTACAATGAGCAGTTCTTC
j_call: TRBJ2-1
v_call: TRBV25-1
d_call: TRBD2
clone_size: many

cdr3_aa: CASNSGGITEAFF
cdr3_nt: TGCGCCAGCAACTCGGGGGGGATCACTGAAGCTTTCTTT
j_call: TRBJ1-1
v_call: TRBV5-1
d_call: .
clone_size: many

cdr3_aa: CASSQAGTDNTGELFF
cdr3_nt: TGTGCCAGCAGCCAAGCCGGGACAGACAACACCGGGGAGCTGTTTTTT
j_call: TRBJ2-2
v_call: TRBV3-1
d_call: TRBD1
clone_size: many

cdr3_aa: CASSQEEGGGANVLTF
cdr3_nt: TGCGCCAGCAGCCAAGAGGAGGGAGGTGGGGCCAACGTCCTGACTTTC
j_call: TRBJ2-6
v_call: TRBV4-3
d_call: .
clone_size: many

cdr3_aa: CASSWDRDMKTEASF
cdr3_nt: TGCGCCAGCAGCTGGGACAGAGACATGAAAACTGAAGCTTCCTTT
j_call: TRBJ1-1
v_call: TRBV5-1
d_call: TRBD1
clone_size: .

cdr3_aa: CASRGLAVNTGELFF
cdr3_nt: TGTGCCAGCAGGGGACTAGCGGTTAACACCGGGGAGCTGTTTTTT
j_call: TRBJ2-2
v_call: TRBV12-3/TRBV12-4
d_call: TRBD2
clone_size: few

cdr3_aa: CSAPLFGDEQFF
cdr3_nt: TGCAGTGCCCCCCTATTTGGTGACGAGCAGTTCTTC
j_call: TRBJ2-1
v_call: TRBV20-1
d_call: .
clone_size: many

cdr3_aa: CASSSGQGLDGYTF
cdr3_nt: TGTGCCAGCAGCTCGGGACAGGGTTTGGATGGCTACACCTTC
j_call: TRBJ1-2
v_call: TRBV7-2
d_call: TRBD1
clone_size: many

cdr3_aa: CASSLSSRDLFF
cdr3_nt: TGTGCCAGCAGTTTATCTAGTAGGGACCTGTTTTTT
j_call: TRBJ2-2
v_call: TRBV28
d_call: .
clone_size: many

cdr3_aa: CSARDVGAPYEQYF
cdr3_nt: TGCAGTGCTAGAGATGTAGGGGCCCCCTACGAGCAGTACTTC
j_call: TRBJ2-7
v_call: TRBV20-1
d_call: .
clone_size: .

cdr3_aa: CASSLKPTGAQETQYF
cdr3_nt: TGTGCCAGCAGCCTAAAACCCACAGGCGCCCAAGAGACCCAGTACTTC
j_call: TRBJ2-5
v_call: TRBV7-9
d_call: .
clone_size: .

cdr3_aa: CASSPLASEGPNEQLF
cdr3_nt: TGTGCCAGCAGCCCCCTGGCGAGCGAAGGACCCAATGAGCAGCTCTTC
j_call: TRBJ2-1
v_call: TRBV5-5
d_call: .
clone_size: medium-sized

cdr3_aa: CASSGLLAGVSNEQFF
cdr3_nt: TGTGCCAGCAGTGGATTACTAGCGGGAGTTTCCAATGAGCAGTTCTTC
j_call: TRBJ2-1
v_call: TRBV25-1
d_call: TRBD2
clone_size: many

cdr3_aa: CASSLFAQGAYGYTF
cdr3_nt: TGTGCCAGCAGTTTATTCGCGCAGGGGGCCTATGGCTACACCTTC
j_call: TRBJ1-2
v_call: TRBV28
d_call: TRBD1
clone_size: few

cdr3_aa: CASSLADPVYNEQFF
cdr3_nt: TGCGCCAGCAGCTTGGCGGACCCAGTCTACAATGAGCAGTTCTTC
j_call: TRBJ2-1
v_call: TRBV5-1
d_call: .
clone_size: many

cdr3_aa: CASSYGPSTDTQYF
cdr3_nt: TGTGCCAGTAGTTACGGACCATCCACAGATACGCAGTATTTT
j_call: TRBJ2-3
v_call: TRBV19
d_call: .
clone_size: .

cdr3_aa: CASSLAGLAVGNEQFF
cdr3_nt: TGTGCCAGCAGCTTAGCGGGACTAGCGGTGGGGAATGAGCAGTTCTTC
j_call: TRBJ2-1
v_call: TRBV7-9
d_call: TRBD2
clone_size: few

cdr3_aa: CASSPTGGTGVYEQYF
cdr3_nt: TGTGCCAGCAGTCCAACGGGGGGGACAGGGGTCTACGAGCAGTACTTC
j_call: TRBJ2-7
v_call: TRBV7-6
d_call: TRBD1
clone_size: many

cdr3_aa: CASRNPGLAGENNEQFF
cdr3_nt: TGTGCCAGCAGGAATCCGGGACTAGCGGGAGAGAACAATGAGCAGTTCTTC
j_call: TRBJ2-1
v_call: TRBV7-2
d_call: TRBD2
clone_size: .